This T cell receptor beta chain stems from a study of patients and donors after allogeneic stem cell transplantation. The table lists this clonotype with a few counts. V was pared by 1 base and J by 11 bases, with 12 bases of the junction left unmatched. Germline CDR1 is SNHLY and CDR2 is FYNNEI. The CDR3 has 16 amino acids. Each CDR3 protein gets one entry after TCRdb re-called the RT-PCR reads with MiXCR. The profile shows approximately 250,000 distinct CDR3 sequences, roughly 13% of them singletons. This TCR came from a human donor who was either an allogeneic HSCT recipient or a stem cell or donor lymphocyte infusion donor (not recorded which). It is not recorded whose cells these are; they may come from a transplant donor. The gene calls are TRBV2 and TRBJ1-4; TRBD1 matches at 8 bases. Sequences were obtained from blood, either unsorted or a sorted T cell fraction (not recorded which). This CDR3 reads CASSEGQGAKHVKLFF. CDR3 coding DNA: TGTGCCAGCAGTGAAGGGCAGGGGGCGAAGCACGTCAAACTGTTTTTT.